This T cell receptor beta chain was retrieved from a study of T-cell reconstitution after alpha-beta-depleted transplantation in children. Study findings and constraints: A year post-transplant, T-cell counts and diversity derived mostly from newly produced T cells. It was reported that alpha-beta T cells came from several hundred expanded graft clones (about two months after transplant). Surviving recipient T cells and thymic progenitors accounted for the high day-60 TCRbeta diversity observed in some patients.

Germline CDR1 reads SGHTA; CDR2 reads FQGTGA. There are 15 residues in the CDR3. Unique molecular identifiers were incorporated into the prepared TCRbeta library. Via MiXCR, TCRdb re-called the PCR reads, giving one row per CDR3 protein. This table holds just over 950,000 distinct CDR3 sequences, around 30% found once. This clonotype was seen only a few times. Its specificity is unknown. Its ends do not fully match the called genes, so a read error is possible. The rearrangement links TRBV7-3 to TRBJ1-1; D gene unclear. This sequence originates from a boy under two years old who had a stem cell transplant for SCID, so the T cells may come from the graft donor. Sequencing was performed on PBMCs, mostly from graft donor cells, taken 360 days after TCRalphabeta/CD19-depleted stem cell transplant. The DNA for the CDR3 is TGTGCCAGCAGCTCCCCCGACAAACTGAACACTGAAGCCTTCTTT. As protein: CASSSPDKLNTEAFF.